The source of this TCR beta chain is a study of cytomegalovirus exposure and HLA in healthy donors. Findings and limits, study-wide: In a later analysis, several top co-occurrence clusters appeared linked to parvovirus B19, influenza, CMV and Epstein-Barr virus. There were some public TCRs occurring in many donors, but most TCR sequences were rare. Equally common other TCR beta chains were less clonally expanded than HLA-associated ones, a later analysis found.

As regards this clone: No antigen is known for it.

Amplification used 60 Vbeta primers and 13 Jbeta primers. Sequenced by immunoSEQ multiplex PCR; TCRdb stores in-frame clones only, minus some. The sample consists of a few hundred thousand clones, around 90% of them appearing once. CDR1 and CDR2 from the germline V gene are SGDLS and YYNGEE. This CDR3 region has 14 residues. This receptor was obtained from a girl aged 2-9 years in good health and CMV-seronegative. The sequencing input was PBMCs. This chain connects TRBV9 to TRBJ2-5, with 8 bases that match TRBD2. The J call is doubtful: the DNA matches TRBJ2-7 better. CDR3 sequence: CASSPPGTSYEQYF. The CDR3 nucleotides are TGTGCCAGCAGCCCCCCCGGGACTAGCTACGAGCAGTACTTC.